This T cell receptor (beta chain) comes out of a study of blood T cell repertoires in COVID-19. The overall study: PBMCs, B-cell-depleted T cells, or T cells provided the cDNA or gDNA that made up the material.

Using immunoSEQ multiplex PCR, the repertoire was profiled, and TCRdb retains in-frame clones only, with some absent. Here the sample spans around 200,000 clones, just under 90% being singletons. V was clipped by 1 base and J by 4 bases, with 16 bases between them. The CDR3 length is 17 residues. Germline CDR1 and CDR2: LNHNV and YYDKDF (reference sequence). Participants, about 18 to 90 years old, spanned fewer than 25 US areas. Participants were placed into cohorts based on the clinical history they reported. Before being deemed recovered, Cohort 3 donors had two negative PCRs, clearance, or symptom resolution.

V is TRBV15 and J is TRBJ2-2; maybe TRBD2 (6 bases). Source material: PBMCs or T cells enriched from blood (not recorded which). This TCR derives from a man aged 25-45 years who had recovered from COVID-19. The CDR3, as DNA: TGTGCCACCAGCAGAGTCGGGTCGGGGGTTGGCACCGGGGAGCTGTTTTTT. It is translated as CATSRVGSGVGTGELFF.